These T cell receptor beta chains were read from a single sample in a study of identical twins. TCRdb reprocessed the 5' RACE reads via MiXCR and lists one record per CDR3 protein. Of hundreds of thousands of distinct CDR3 sequences in the sample, roughly 10% were seen once. Material: memory (CD45RO+) T cells sorted from blood. These receptor sequences come from a woman under 30 in good health. Both conserved end residues are trimmed from each CDR3. The order of the fields is D gene, J gene, V gene, CDR3 protein. The D gene is left open where the match is weak.

>TRBD2|TRBJ2-3|TRBV5-1
ASSLATGLAGDTDTQY
>TRBD1|TRBJ1-2|TRBV20-1
SASLPGQEFGYT
>TRBD1|TRBJ2-7|TRBV7-9
ASSFWTGANYEQY
>.|TRBJ2-1|TRBV13
ASGEQENNEQF
>TRBD1|TRBJ1-4|TRBV5-1
ASSRGTGILGTNEKLF
>.|TRBJ2-7|TRBV7-2
ASSNWPEQY
>TRBD1|TRBJ1-2|TRBV29-1
SVEDRDRGYYGYT
>.|TRBJ1-6|TRBV18
ASSPNEGYNSPLH
>.|TRBJ2-4|TRBV7-2
ASRQPVKNIQY
>TRBD1|TRBJ1-2|TRBV5-1
ASSFRGASYGYT
>.|TRBJ2-1|TRBV4-1
ASSREYEQF
>.|TRBJ2-2|TRBV30
AWNAGSNTGELF
>.|TRBJ2-1|TRBV6-2/TRBV6-3
ASSPFLYGEQF
>.|TRBJ2-5|TRBV9
ASSVASNQETQY